This T cell receptor (beta chain) derives from a study of shared clonotypes between healthy human individuals (dated by TCRdb to the early 2020s). Some background on the complete study: Two women and a few men aged 18 to 49 years were included in the cohort. For each donor, three plates each were used for CD4 naive and CD4 memory, two plates were used for CD8 naive, and one plate was used for CD8 memory. To estimate repertoire size and how much clonotypes are shared between individuals, the study performed deep sequencing of blood TCR repertoires from five healthy adults. Libraries were prepared and TCR repertoires were sequenced by different laboratories using diverse techniques, in order to increase sequencing depth and limit assay-specific biases. Leukapheresis yielded between about 0.94 and 9.5 billion PBMCs per donor.

The donors were healthy, HIV-negative adults with no recently reported acute infections or vaccinations. Every donor was a Caucasian adult residing in Nashville, Tennessee, USA. CD4+ T cells were enriched by magnetic negative selection; naive cells were then positively selected on CD45RA, and the negative fraction formed the memory subset. After blood collection by leukapheresis, PBMCs were isolated using Ficoll-Histopaque density gradient centrifugation and then cryopreserved in the vapor phase of liquid nitrogen. Analytical flow cytometry was used to check the purity and quantity of every magnetically sorted T cell population. From each sorted fraction, genomic DNA was isolated and quantified by UV absorbance on a Nanodrop 2000c. Points the paper makes about the study in general: Because the study included a small number of donors, the genetic and exposure-history diversity represented was limited. Based on pairwise subsampling, the degree of clonotype sharing among donors was expected to be affected by sequencing depth. About 5% of naive CD4, 3.5% of naive CD8, around 2.3% of memory CD4, and 0.4% of memory CD8 clonotypes were shared across several donors. Compared with non-shared clonotypes, clonotypes shared by all four sorted-subset donors had higher generation probabilities. Incomplete sequencing was indicated by rarefaction of sorted-subset datasets, despite the large sequencing depth. Naive subsets generally had larger estimated clonotype richness than memory subsets did. Sampling was restricted to blood, and TCR repertoires in tissues likely differ from the TCR repertoires found in blood.

As regards this clone: Its recognized antigen is unknown. The record has no base qualities; no much larger clone is one base away.

TCR CDR3 regions were amplified from genomic DNA by multiplex PCR using the deep immunoSEQ assay. Extracted genomic DNA from each cell subset was spread evenly across all wells of several immunoSEQ 96-well plates, with each plate serving as a replicate. For sorted subsets, around 200 ng genomic DNA, equal to 25,000 to 35,000 T cell genomes, was loaded into each replicate PCR. Purified libraries were measured with a Qubit 3.0 fluorometer, size-checked on a Bioanalyzer 2100, and measured again with the KAPA Library Quantification kit. Each immunoSEQ 96-well plate was sequenced on its own single-read 150-cycle Illumina NextSeq 550 flow cell. In the authors' own workflow: Because the immunoSEQ output held only junctional sequences and lacked quality scores, the filtering could not match the filtering applied to full-length reads. Sequences were annotated with PyIR, a Python wrapper for IgBLAST v1.9, and V/J genes and CDR3 were assigned using IMGT germline references. Reads were filtered out if the reads had weak V/J assignments (E-value above 1e-6), no CDR3, stop codons, out-of-frame junctions, or ambiguous translated residues. V3J clonotypes were defined as sequences sharing an identical inferred V gene, J gene, and CDR3 amino acid sequence. To compute the percentage overlap between repertoires, the number of shared unique clonotypes was divided by the size of the smaller repertoire. Three approaches were used to assess repertoire richness: RTK rarefaction, the Chao1 estimator, and Recon v2.1 estimates of unobserved clonotypes. Generation probabilities for all TCRbeta clonotypes obtained by the gDNA method from a few donors were computed using OLGA. TCRdb took over this immuneACCESS table, retaining in-frame rearrangements with V and J assigned. Such tables are incomplete; in checked studies, under half of the missing clones stem from an unresolved V gene, and the remainder is unexplained. The V and J calls and clone size come from that table; D and trimming were worked out from the DNA. The sample profile shows 2,100,000 or so clones; approximately 96% of them were found once. Jointly, the top ten make up less than 0.15% of the sample.

The CDR3 numbers 17 residues from cysteine through phenylalanine. Only CDR3 DNA remains: 51 bases, in frame from the first base. This receptor chain uses TRBV21-1 and TRBJ1-2; TRBD1 was called by the table and not checked on the DNA. TRBV21-1 is described as a pseudogene. Sequencing was performed on naive CD4+ T cells sorted from blood. Sample cell subset or site, as interpreted from the label and publication: CD45RA+ positively selected. The receptor's source is a man younger than 35 in good health. CDR3 region: CASSKEGRPVGLYGYTF. The sequence in DNA is TGTGCCAGCAGCAAAGAGGGGCGGCCTGTGGGCCTCTATGGCTACACCTTC.